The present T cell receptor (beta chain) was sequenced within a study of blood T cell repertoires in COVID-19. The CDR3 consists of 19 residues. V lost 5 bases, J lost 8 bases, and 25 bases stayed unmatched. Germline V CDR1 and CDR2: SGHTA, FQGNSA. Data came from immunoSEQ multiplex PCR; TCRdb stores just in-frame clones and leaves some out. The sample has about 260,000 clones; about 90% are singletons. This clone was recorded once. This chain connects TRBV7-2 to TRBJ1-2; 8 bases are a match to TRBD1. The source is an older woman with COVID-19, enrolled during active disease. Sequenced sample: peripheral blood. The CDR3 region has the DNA TGTGCCAGCAGCCCCAGGACAGGGCCAAACCTCGGCGGGTTTGGGGGCTACACCTTC. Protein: CASSPRTGPNLGGFGGYTF.